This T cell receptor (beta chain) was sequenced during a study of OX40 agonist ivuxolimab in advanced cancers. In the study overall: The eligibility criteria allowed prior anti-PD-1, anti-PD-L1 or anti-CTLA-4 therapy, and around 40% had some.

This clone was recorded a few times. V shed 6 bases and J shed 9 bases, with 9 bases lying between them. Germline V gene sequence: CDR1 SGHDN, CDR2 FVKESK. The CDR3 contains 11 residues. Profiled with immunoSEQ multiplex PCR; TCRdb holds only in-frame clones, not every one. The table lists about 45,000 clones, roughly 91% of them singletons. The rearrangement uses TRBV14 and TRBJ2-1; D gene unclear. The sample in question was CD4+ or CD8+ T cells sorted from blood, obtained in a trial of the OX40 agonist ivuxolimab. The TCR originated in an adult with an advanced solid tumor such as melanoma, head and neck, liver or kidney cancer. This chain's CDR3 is CASSQNIEQFF. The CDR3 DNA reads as TGTGCCAGCAGTCAGAATATTGAGCAGTTCTTC. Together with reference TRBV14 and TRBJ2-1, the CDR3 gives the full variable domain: EAGVTQFPSHSVIEKGQTVTLRCDPISGHDNLYWYRRVMGKEIKFLLHFVKESKQDESGMPNNRFLAERTGGTYSTLKVQPAELEDSGVYFCASSQNIEQFFGPGTRLTVL.